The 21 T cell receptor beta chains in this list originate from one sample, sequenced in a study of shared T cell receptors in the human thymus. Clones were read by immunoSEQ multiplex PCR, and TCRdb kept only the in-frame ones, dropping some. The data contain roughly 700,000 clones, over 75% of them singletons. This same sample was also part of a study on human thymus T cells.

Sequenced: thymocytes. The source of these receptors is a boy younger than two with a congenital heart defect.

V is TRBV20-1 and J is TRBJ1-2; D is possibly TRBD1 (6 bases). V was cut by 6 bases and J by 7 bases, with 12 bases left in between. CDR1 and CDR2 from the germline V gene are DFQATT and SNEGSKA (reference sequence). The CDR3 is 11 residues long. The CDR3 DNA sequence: TGCAGTGCCTCGGACAGCCCTGGCTACACCTTC. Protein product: CSASDSPGYTF.

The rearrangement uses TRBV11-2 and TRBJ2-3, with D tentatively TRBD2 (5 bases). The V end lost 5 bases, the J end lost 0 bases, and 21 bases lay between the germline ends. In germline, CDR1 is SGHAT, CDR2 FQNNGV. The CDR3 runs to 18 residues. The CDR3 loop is CASSPQLGSAKSTDTQYF. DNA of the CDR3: TGTGCCAGCAGCCCACAGCTTGGTAGCGCTAAGAGCACAGATACGCAGTATTTT.

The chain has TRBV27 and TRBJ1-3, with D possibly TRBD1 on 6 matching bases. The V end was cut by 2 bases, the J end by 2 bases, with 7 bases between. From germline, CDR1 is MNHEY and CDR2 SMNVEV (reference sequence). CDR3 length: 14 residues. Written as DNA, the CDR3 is TGTGCCAGCAGTTTAGCAGGGGCTGGAAACACCATATATTTT. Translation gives CASSLAGAGNTIYF.

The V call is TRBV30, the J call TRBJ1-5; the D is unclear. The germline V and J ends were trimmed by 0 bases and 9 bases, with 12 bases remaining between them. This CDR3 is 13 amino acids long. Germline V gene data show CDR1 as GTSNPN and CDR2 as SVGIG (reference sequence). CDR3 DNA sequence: TGTGCCTGGAGTGTACGGTCACAGTCGCCCCAGCATTTT. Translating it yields CAWSVRSQSPQHF.

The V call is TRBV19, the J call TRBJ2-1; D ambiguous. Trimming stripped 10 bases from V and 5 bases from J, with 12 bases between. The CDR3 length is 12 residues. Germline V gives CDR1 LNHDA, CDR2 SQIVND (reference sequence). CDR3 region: CATTKTNNEQFF. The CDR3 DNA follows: TGTGCCACCACAAAGACAAACAATGAGCAGTTCTTC.

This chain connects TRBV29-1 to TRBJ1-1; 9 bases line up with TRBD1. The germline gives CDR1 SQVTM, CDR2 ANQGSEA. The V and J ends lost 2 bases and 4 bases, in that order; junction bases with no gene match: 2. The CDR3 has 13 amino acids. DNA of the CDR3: TGCAGCGTTGAACTGACAGGGGGCACTGAAGCTTTCTTT. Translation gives CSVELTGGTEAFF.

CDR3: CASLTVEALSYEQYF. The CDR3 DNA reads TGTGCCAGCCTGACGGTTGAGGCACTCTCCTACGAGCAGTACTTC. The chain recombines TRBV7-9 with TRBJ2-7; unclear D gene. The CDR3 has 15 amino acids. CDR1 is SEHNR, CDR2 FQNEAQ, per germline (reference sequence). The V gene lost 8 bases and the J gene lost 0 bases, with 17 bases spanning the gap.

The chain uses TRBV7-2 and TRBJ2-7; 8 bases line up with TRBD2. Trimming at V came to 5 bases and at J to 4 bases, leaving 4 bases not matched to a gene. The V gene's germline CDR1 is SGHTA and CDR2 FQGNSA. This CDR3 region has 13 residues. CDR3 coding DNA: TGTGCCAGCAGCAATAGCGGGAATTACGAGCAGTACTTC. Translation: CASSNSGNYEQYF.

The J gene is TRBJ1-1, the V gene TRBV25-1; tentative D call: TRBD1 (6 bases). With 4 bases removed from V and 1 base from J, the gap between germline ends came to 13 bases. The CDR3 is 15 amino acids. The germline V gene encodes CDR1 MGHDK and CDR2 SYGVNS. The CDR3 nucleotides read TGTGCCAGCAGTGTTACAGGGACGGGGAACACTGAAGCTTTCTTT. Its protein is CASSVTGTGNTEAFF.

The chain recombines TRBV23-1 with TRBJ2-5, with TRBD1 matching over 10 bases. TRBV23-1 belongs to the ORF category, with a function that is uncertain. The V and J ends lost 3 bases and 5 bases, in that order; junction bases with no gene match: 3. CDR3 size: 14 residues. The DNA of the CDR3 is TGCGCCAGCAGTCATCGGGACAGGGGTGAGACCCAGTACTTC. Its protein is CASSHRDRGETQYF.

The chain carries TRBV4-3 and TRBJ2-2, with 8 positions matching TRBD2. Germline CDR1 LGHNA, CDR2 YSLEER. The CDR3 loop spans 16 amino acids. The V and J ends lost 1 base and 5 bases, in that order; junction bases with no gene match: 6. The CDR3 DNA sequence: TGCGCCAGCAGCCAAGGGTCGGGAGGGGGAACCGGGGAGCTGTTTTTT. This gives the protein CASSQGSGGGTGELFF.

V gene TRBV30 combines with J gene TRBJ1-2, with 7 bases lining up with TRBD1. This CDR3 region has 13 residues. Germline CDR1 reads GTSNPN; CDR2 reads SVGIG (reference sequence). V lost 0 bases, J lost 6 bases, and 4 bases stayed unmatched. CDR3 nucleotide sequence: TGTGCCTGGAGTGTACGGACAGGTGATGGCTACACCTTC. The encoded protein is CAWSVRTGDGYTF.

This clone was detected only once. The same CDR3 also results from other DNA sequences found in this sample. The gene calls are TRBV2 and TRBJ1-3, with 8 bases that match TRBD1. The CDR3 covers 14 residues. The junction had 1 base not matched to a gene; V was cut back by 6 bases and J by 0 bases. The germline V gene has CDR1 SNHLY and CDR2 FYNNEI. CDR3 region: CASSGTGSGNTIYF. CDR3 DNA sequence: TGTGCCAGCAGCGGGACAGGCTCTGGAAACACCATATATTTT.

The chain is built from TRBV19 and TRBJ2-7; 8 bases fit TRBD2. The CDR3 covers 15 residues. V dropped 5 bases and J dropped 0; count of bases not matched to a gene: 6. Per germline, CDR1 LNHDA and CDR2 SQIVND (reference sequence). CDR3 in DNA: TGTGCCAGTAGTCCTTTAGCGGGGAGCTCCTACGAGCAGTACTTC. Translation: CASSPLAGSSYEQYF. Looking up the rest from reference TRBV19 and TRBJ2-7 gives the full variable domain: DGGITQSPKYLFRKEGQNVTLSCEQNLNHDAMYWYRQDPGQGLRLIYYSQIVNDFQKGDIAEGYSVSREKKESFPLTVTSAQKNPTAFYLCASSPLAGSSYEQYFGPGTRLTVT.

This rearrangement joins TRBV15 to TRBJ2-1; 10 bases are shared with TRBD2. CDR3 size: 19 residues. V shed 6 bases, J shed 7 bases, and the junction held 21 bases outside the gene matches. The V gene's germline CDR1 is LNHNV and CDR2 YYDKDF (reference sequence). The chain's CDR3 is CATRPSPGLAKGARNEQFF. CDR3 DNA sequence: TGTGCCACCAGACCGAGTCCGGGACTAGCGAAGGGGGCCAGGAATGAGCAGTTCTTC.

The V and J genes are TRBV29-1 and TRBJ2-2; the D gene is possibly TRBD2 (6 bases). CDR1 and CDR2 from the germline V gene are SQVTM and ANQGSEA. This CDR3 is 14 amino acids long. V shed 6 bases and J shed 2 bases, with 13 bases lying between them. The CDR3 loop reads CSVFSAGNTGELFF. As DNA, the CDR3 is TGCAGCGTCTTCTCGGCGGGAAACACCGGGGAGCTGTTTTTT.

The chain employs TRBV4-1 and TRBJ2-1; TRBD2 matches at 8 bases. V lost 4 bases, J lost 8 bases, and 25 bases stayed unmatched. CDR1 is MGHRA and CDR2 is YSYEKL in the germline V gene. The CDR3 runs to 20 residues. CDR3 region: CASSPPLHTSLAGFDHEQFF. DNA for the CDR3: TGCGCCAGCAGCCCTCCTCTCCACACTTCCCTAGCGGGCTTCGACCATGAGCAGTTCTTC.

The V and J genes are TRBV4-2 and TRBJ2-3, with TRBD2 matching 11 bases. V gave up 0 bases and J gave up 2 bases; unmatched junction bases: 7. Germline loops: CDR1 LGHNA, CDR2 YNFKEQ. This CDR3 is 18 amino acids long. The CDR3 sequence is CASSQDSTSGRVTDTQYF. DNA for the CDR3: TGTGCCAGCAGCCAAGATTCCACTAGCGGGAGAGTCACAGATACGCAGTATTTT.

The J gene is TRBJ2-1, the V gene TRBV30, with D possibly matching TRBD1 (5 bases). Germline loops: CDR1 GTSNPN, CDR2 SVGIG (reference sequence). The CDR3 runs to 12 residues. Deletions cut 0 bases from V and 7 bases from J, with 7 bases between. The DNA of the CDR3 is TGTGCCTGGAGTGTACAGGCTAATGAGCAGTTCTTC. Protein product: CAWSVQANEQFF.

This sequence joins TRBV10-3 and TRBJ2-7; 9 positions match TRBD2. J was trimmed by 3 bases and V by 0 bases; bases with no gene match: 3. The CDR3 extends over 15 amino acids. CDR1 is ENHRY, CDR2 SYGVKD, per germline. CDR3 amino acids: CAISESREGHYEQYF. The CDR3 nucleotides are TGTGCCATCAGTGAGTCGCGGGAGGGACACTACGAGCAGTACTTC.

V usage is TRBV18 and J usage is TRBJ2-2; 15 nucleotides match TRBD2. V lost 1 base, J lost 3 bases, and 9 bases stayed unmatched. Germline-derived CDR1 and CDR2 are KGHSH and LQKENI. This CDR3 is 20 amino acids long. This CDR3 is CASSPHSGTSGRRDTGELFF. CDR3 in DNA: TGTGCCAGCTCACCACACTCCGGGACTAGCGGGAGGAGGGACACCGGGGAGCTGTTTTTT.